This TCR beta chain was recovered during a study of blood T cell repertoires in COVID-19. For the study at large: T cells, B-cell-depleted T cells, or PBMCs provided the cDNA or gDNA that served as material.

CDR3 size: 13 residues. V lost 5 bases to trimming and J lost 4 bases; unmatched junction nucleotides: 4. Assay used: immunoSEQ multiplex PCR; TCRdb lists only in-frame clones, some missing. The repertoire consists of 300,000 to 400,000 clones, with 80% to 90% occurring once and the leading ten covering 4% to 5%. Donors were grouped by their self-reported clinical history. The source is a woman in her thirties or forties with acute COVID-19. Material for sequencing was PBMCs or T cells enriched from blood (not recorded which). The chain has TRBV12-3 or TRBV12-4 and TRBJ1-1, with TRBD1 identical over 7 bases. The CDR3 sequence is CASSEGAATEAFF. CDR3 in DNA: TGTGCCAGCAGTGAGGGGGCGGCCACTGAAGCTTTCTTT.